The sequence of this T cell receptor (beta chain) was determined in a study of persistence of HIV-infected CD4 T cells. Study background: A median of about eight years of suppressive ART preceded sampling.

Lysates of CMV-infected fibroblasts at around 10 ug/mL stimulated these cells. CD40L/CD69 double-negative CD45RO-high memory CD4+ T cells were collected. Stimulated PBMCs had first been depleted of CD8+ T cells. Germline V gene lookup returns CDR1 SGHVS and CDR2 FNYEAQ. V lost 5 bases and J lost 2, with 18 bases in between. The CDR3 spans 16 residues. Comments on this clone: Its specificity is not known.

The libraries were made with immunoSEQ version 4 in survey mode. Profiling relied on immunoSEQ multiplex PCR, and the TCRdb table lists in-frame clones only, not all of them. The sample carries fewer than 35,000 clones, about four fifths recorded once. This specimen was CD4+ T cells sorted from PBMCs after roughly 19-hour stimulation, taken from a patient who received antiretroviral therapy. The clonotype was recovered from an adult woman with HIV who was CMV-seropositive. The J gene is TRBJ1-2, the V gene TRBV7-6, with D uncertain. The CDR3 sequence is CASSPNLVIGNYGYTF. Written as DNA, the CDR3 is TGTGCCAGCAGCCCTAATTTGGTCATAGGGAACTATGGCTACACCTTC. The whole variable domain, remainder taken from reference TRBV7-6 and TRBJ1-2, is GAGVSQSPRYKVTKRGQDVALRCDPISGHVSLYWYRQALGQGPEFLTYFNYEAQQDKSGLPNDRFSAERPEGSISTLTIQRTEQRDSAMYRCASSPNLVIGNYGYTFGSGTRLTVV.